This T cell receptor (beta chain) was obtained from a study of cytomegalovirus exposure and HLA in healthy donors. Primers: 60 Vbeta forward and 13 Jbeta reverse. Here immunoSEQ multiplex PCR was the method, and the copy in TCRdb shows in-frame clones only, minus some. The table has 45,000 to 65,000 clones, about 72% seen once. The germline gives CDR1 MGHRA, CDR2 YSYEKL. V lost 2 bases and J lost 7, with 21 bases in between. CDR3 length equals 16 residues. Sequencing used PBMCs. This clonotype was obtained from a woman in her thirties or forties in good health and CMV-seropositive. V is TRBV4-1 and J is TRBJ2-7, with D possibly TRBD2 on 6 matching bases. CDR3: CASSQPTTSSRGEQYF. The CDR3 DNA sequence: TGCGCCAGCAGCCAACCCACTACAAGTTCCCGGGGGGAGCAGTACTTC.